This T cell receptor beta chain stems from a study of cytomegalovirus exposure and HLA in healthy donors. Study-level background: A prior analysis found 100 million to 140 million unique TCR beta sequences from around 180 million T cells. Assignment to the Caucasian-associated ancestry cluster applied to less than 85% of the approximately 400 genotyped donors. Study-level results: A later analysis linked a missense variant in DCLRE1C to the trimming of TCR beta V and J genes. HLA restriction was apparent for most CMV-associated TCR beta chains in a later analysis.

PCR amplification relied on 60 Vbeta primers (plus 13 Jbeta primers). Produced via immunoSEQ multiplex PCR; TCRdb's table is partial and in-frame only. The sample includes about 190,000 clones, about 80% of them seen just once. Per germline, CDR1 SGHDT and CDR2 YYEEEE. V lost 6 bases, J lost 1 base, and 16 bases lay in between. The CDR3 covers 15 residues. Worth noting for this clone: Antigen: not known.

Input material: PBMCs. The receptor was derived from a woman younger than 35 in good health and CMV-seropositive. J is TRBJ1-1 and V is TRBV5-6; tentatively, D is TRBD1 (6 bases). CDR3 sequence (DNA): TGTGCCAGCACCATGAGGGGGGGGCGGAACACTGAAGCTTTCTTT. Translating gives CASTMRGGRNTEAFF.